Listed below are T cell receptor beta chains from one sample, sequenced in a study of cytomegalovirus exposure and HLA in healthy donors. Measured with immunoSEQ multiplex PCR; TCRdb has only the in-frame clones, and not every one. The sample lists approximately 120,000 clones, nearly 90% occurring once. Sequencing input: PBMCs. Receptors originate from a woman under 30 in good health and CMV-seronegative. CDR3s include the opening cysteine and the closing phenylalanine or tryptophan. D genes are given only for firm matches. Size is omitted from some rows. Given values are once, few, many or a class for expanded clones.

v_call	d_call	clone_size	j_call	cdr3_aa	cdr3_nt
TRBV7-9	TRBD2	NA	TRBJ2-3	CASSPLAGGADTQYF	TGTGCCAGCAGCCCACTAGCGGGGGGCGCAGATACGCAGTATTTT
TRBV6-1	NA	NA	TRBJ2-3	CASTPRGITDTQYF	TGTGCCAGCACCCCGAGGGGGATCACAGATACGCAGTATTTT
TRBV27	TRBD2	NA	TRBJ2-5	CASSPGLGEETQYF	TGTGCCAGCAGTCCGGGACTAGGCGAAGAGACCCAGTACTTC
TRBV2	TRBD1	NA	TRBJ1-2	CASRDPGQGPSGYYTF	TGTGCCAGCAGGGATCCGGGACAGGGCCCTTCGGGTTACTACACCTTC
TRBV7-2	TRBD2	NA	TRBJ2-7	CASSPRQREGAGEQYF	TGTGCCAGCAGCCCCCGGCAGCGGGAGGGGGCGGGGGAGCAGTACTTC
TRBV5-1	NA	NA	TRBJ2-1	CASSFSASLNEQFF	TGCGCCAGCAGCTTCTCTGCTAGTCTCAATGAGCAGTTCTTC
TRBV28	NA	NA	TRBJ2-7	CASSLQGADEQYF	TGTGCCAGCAGCCTACAGGGAGCGGACGAGCAGTACTTC
TRBV5-1	NA	NA	TRBJ2-1	CASSLGAGWDEQFF	TGCGCCAGCAGCTTGGGGGCAGGGTGGGATGAGCAGTTCTTC
TRBV6-4	NA	NA	TRBJ1-1	CASSEAAENTEAFF	TGTGCCAGCAGTGAGGCGGCGGAGAACACTGAAGCTTTCTTT
TRBV5-6	TRBD1	NA	TRBJ2-2	CASSRRRQGDTGELFF	TGTGCCAGCAGCCGGCGACGGCAGGGGGACACCGGGGAGCTGTTTTTT
TRBV11-2	NA	NA	TRBJ2-3	CASRPTGLEGYF	TGTGCCAGCAGGCCTACAGGGCTTGAGGGGTATTTT
TRBV15	NA	once	TRBJ2-1	CATSREGGSSNEQFF	TGTGCCACCAGCAGAGAGGGTGGGTCTAGCAATGAGCAGTTCTTC
TRBV27	TRBD2	NA	TRBJ2-5	CASGGLAGGLDTQYF	TGTGCCAGCGGGGGACTAGCGGGAGGACTTGACACCCAGTACTTC
TRBV10-3	NA	few	TRBJ2-3	CASGGADTQYF	TGTGCCAGCGGAGGGGCAGATACGCAGTATTTT
TRBV7-2	TRBD2	NA	TRBJ2-1	CASSQDRGGPPSFYNEQFF	TGTGCCAGCAGCCAGGACCGCGGGGGACCTCCCTCTTTCTACAATGAGCAGTTCTTC
TRBV29-1	TRBD1	NA	TRBJ1-2	CSGGQGGGYTF	TGCAGCGGGGGACAGGGGGGCGGCTACACCTTC
TRBV5-1	TRBD2	NA	TRBJ2-3	CASSKQSGGLAGPTDTQYF	TGCGCCAGCAGCAAACAATCGGGAGGGCTAGCGGGTCCCACAGATACGCAGTATTTT
TRBV14	NA	NA	TRBJ1-1	CASMGGDPEAFF	TGTGCCAGCATGGGAGGGGACCCTGAAGCTTTCTTT
TRBV7-8	NA	few	TRBJ2-1	CASSPTGELSGSSYNEQFF	TGTGCCAGCAGCCCCACGGGGGAGCTTAGCGGAAGCTCCTACAATGAGCAGTTCTTC
TRBV18	TRBD2	once	TRBJ2-1	CASSPEQAGGNNEQFF	TGTGCCAGCTCACCAGAGCAGGCGGGGGGGAACAATGAGCAGTTCTTC
TRBV4-1	TRBD1	NA	TRBJ2-7	CASSQGRDRVLYEQYF	TGCGCCAGCAGCCAAGGCCGGGACAGGGTATTGTACGAGCAGTACTTC
TRBV30	NA	NA	TRBJ2-2	CAWRLVAANTGELFF	TGTGCCTGGAGGCTGGTAGCGGCTAACACCGGGGAGCTGTTTTTT
TRBV15	NA	NA	TRBJ1-3	CATSRDPGISGGNTIYF	TGTGCCACCAGCAGAGATCCGGGGATTAGTGGGGGAAACACCATATATTTT
TRBV7-9	NA	NA	TRBJ2-7	CASSSRTEYEQYF	TGTGCCAGCAGCTCACGGACAGAGTACGAGCAGTACTTC
TRBV10-3	NA	NA	TRBJ1-1	CAISDNREGNTEAFF	TGTGCCATCAGTGACAACAGGGAGGGGAACACTGAAGCTTTCTTT
TRBV20-1	TRBD1	NA	TRBJ1-4	CSARGQDQFF	TGCAGTGCTAGGGGACAGGACCAGTTTTTT
TRBV6-5	NA	NA	TRBJ1-2	CASSYPGVGGYTF	TGTGCCAGCAGTTATCCGGGTGTTGGTGGCTACACCTTC
TRBV5-1	NA	NA	TRBJ1-2	CASRLVGTYDYGYTF	TGCGCCAGCAGATTGGTAGGGACTTACGACTATGGCTACACCTTC
TRBV12-5	TRBD2	NA	TRBJ2-2	CASGSSGGAFNTGELFF	TGTGCTAGTGGTTCGAGCGGGGGGGCTTTTAACACCGGGGAGCTGTTTTTT
TRBV15	NA	NA	TRBJ2-1	CATSRVATGYNEQFF	TGTGCCACCAGCAGAGTGGCGACGGGGTACAATGAGCAGTTCTTC
TRBV7-9	TRBD2	NA	TRBJ2-7	CASSLDSGKWYEQYF	TGTGCCAGCAGCTTAGATAGCGGGAAATGGTACGAGCAGTACTTC
TRBV7-9	TRBD1	NA	TRBJ1-2	CASSWTGLNYGYTF	TGTGCCAGCAGCTGGACAGGGCTTAACTATGGCTACACCTTC
TRBV6-5	TRBD1	NA	TRBJ2-1	CASSSTGDNEQFF	TGTGCCAGCAGTTCGACAGGGGATAATGAGCAGTTCTTC
TRBV2	NA	NA	TRBJ2-5	CASREIGTSETQYF	TGTGCCAGCAGAGAAATTGGGACAAGTGAGACCCAGTACTTC
TRBV10-1	TRBD2	NA	TRBJ2-3	CASSRAGVLDTQYF	TGCGCCAGCAGTCGGGCGGGGGTGCTGGATACGCAGTATTTT
TRBV5-1	NA	NA	TRBJ2-5	CASSLEGAETQYF	TGCGCCAGCAGCTTGGAAGGGGCAGAGACCCAGTACTTC
TRBV30	NA	once	TRBJ2-2	CAWSVNTNTGELFF	TGTGCCTGGAGTGTAAACACAAACACCGGGGAGCTGTTTTTT
TRBV6-5	NA	NA	TRBJ1-6	CASRRDGSNSPLHF	TGTGCCAGCAGACGGGACGGGAGTAATTCACCCCTCCACTTT
TRBV11-2	NA	NA	TRBJ2-2	CASSFATGELFF	TGTGCCAGCAGCTTTGCGACCGGGGAGCTGTTTTTT
TRBV5-6	TRBD1	NA	TRBJ1-1	CASSSLWGQGILPEAFF	TGTGCCAGCAGCTCGTTGTGGGGACAGGGGATTTTACCTGAAGCTTTCTTT
TRBV6-5	TRBD1	NA	TRBJ2-3	CASSRDRRNTDTQYF	TGTGCCAGCAGCAGGGACAGACGAAACACAGATACGCAGTATTTT
TRBV12-5	TRBD1	NA	TRBJ2-2	CASAATGGIGELFF	TGTGCTAGTGCGGCGACAGGGGGCATCGGGGAGCTGTTTTTT
TRBV5-1	TRBD1	NA	TRBJ2-2	CASSPRTGNTGELFF	TGCGCCAGCAGCCCCCGGACAGGGAACACCGGGGAGCTGTTTTTT
TRBV5-6	TRBD2	NA	TRBJ2-3	CASSPGTSRGGADTQYF	TGTGCCAGCAGCCCCGGGACTAGCCGAGGTGGGGCAGATACGCAGTATTTT
TRBV7-8	NA	NA	TRBJ1-3	CASSPYRAEGNTIYF	TGTGCCAGCAGCCCCTACAGGGCAGAAGGAAACACCATATATTTT
TRBV7-2	TRBD1	NA	TRBJ2-5	CASSWQGTGYQETQYF	TGTGCCAGCAGCTGGCAGGGGACAGGGTACCAAGAGACCCAGTACTTC
TRBV5-4	NA	many	TRBJ2-2	CASSLAGDDTGELFF	TGTGCCAGCAGCTTGGCAGGGGACGACACCGGGGAGCTGTTTTTT
TRBV6-5	NA	few	TRBJ2-1	CASSRYNEQFF	TGTGCCAGCAGCAGGTACAATGAGCAGTTCTTC
TRBV2	NA	NA	TRBJ1-1	CASSAEARVNTEAFF	TGTGCCAGCAGTGCAGAGGCACGGGTGAACACTGAAGCTTTCTTT
TRBV7-9	NA	NA	TRBJ1-4	CASSFRNEKLFF	TGTGCCAGCAGCTTTAGAAATGAAAAACTGTTTTTT
TRBV7-9	NA	NA	TRBJ1-6	CASSFGGKNSPLHF	TGTGCCAGCAGCTTTGGGGGGAAGAATTCACCCCTCCACTTT
TRBV5-1	NA	NA	TRBJ2-3	CASSFSLPGTDTQYF	TGCGCCAGCAGCTTTTCACTTCCGGGCACAGATACGCAGTATTTT
TRBV18	NA	NA	TRBJ1-5	CASSQPPEPQHF	TGTGCCAGCTCACAGCCTCCGGAGCCCCAGCATTTT
TRBV30	NA	NA	TRBJ1-1	CAWSIDSLNTEAFF	TGTGCCTGGAGTATAGACAGTCTGAACACTGAAGCTTTCTTT
TRBV7-2	TRBD2	once	TRBJ2-7	CASSSQGGLVSYEQYF	TGTGCCAGCAGCTCCCAAGGGGGACTAGTCTCCTACGAGCAGTACTTC
TRBV6-5	NA	NA	TRBJ2-2	CASSRGLVNTGELFF	TGTGCCAGCAGCCGGGGACTGGTGAACACCGGGGAGCTGTTTTTT
TRBV19	NA	NA	TRBJ1-4	CASSFRTAITTNEKLFF	TGTGCCAGTAGCTTCCGGACAGCTATCACAACTAATGAAAAACTGTTTTTT
TRBV2	TRBD1	NA	TRBJ1-5	CASSLQGAPHSNQPQHF	TGTGCCAGCAGTCTACAGGGGGCACCCCATAGCAATCAGCCCCAGCATTTT
TRBV30	NA	few	TRBJ1-1	CAWSPGRNTEAFF	TGTGCCTGGAGTCCCGGGAGGAACACTGAAGCTTTCTTT
TRBV5-4	NA	NA	TRBJ1-1	CASSLVRGANTEAFF	TGTGCCAGCAGCTTGGTTCGGGGGGCGAATACTGAAGCTTTCTTT